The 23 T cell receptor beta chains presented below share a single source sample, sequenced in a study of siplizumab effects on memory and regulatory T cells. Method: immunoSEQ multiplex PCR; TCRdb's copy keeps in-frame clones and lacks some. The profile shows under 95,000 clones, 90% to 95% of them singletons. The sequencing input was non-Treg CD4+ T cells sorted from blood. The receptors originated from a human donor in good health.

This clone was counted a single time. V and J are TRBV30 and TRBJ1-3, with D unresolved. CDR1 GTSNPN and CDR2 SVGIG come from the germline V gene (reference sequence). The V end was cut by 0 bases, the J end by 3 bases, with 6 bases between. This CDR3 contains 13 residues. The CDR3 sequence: CAWSVGNGNTIYF. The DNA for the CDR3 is TGTGCCTGGAGTGTGGGGAATGGAAACACCATATATTTT.

CDR3 loop: CASSQLFTGFNYGYTF. Here the CDR3 DNA reads TGCGCCAGCAGCCAACTGTTCACAGGCTTTAACTATGGCTACACCTTC. The chain links TRBV4-1 to TRBJ1-2, with D possibly matching TRBD1 (5 bases). V lost 2 bases and J 1 base, leaving 14 bases between the germline ends. The CDR3 extends over 16 amino acids. Germline CDR1 reads MGHRA; CDR2 reads YSYEKL.

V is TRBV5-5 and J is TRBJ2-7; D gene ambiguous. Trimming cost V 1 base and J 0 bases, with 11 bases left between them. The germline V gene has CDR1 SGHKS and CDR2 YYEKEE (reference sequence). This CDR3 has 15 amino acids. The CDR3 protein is CASSLTESSSYEQYF. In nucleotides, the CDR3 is TGTGCCAGCAGCTTGACAGAAAGCAGCTCCTACGAGCAGTACTTC.

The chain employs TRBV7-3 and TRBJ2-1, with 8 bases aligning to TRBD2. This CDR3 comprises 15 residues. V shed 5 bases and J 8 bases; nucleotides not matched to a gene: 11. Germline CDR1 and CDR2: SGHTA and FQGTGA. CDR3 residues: CASSPDTSGSYEQFF. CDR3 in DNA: TGTGCCAGCAGCCCAGACACTAGCGGTTCGTATGAGCAGTTCTTC.

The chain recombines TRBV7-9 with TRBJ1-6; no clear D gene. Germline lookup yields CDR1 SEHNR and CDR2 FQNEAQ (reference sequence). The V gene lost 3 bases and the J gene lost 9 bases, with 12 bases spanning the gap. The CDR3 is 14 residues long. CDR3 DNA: TGTGCCAGCAGCTTTTTGGAAGAGTCTTCACCCCTCCACTTT. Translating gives CASSFLEESSPLHF.

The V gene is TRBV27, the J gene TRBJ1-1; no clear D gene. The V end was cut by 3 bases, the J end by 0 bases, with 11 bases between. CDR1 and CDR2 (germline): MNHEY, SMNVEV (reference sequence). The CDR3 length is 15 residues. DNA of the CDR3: TGTGCCAGCAGTTTGTACATCGGCCTGAACACTGAAGCTTTCTTT. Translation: CASSLYIGLNTEAFF.

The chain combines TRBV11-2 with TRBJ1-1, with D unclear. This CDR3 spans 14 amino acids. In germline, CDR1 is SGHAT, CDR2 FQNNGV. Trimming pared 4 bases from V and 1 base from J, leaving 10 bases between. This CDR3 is CASSSKTENTEAFF. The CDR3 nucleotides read TGTGCCAGCAGCTCTAAGACGGAGAACACTGAAGCTTTCTTT.

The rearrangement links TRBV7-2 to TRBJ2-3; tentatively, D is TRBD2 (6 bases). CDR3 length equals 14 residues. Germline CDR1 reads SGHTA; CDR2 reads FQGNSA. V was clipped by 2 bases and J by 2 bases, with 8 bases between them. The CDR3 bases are TGTGCCAGCAGCTTATGGGGGGTCACAGATACGCAGTATTTT. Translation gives CASSLWGVTDTQYF.

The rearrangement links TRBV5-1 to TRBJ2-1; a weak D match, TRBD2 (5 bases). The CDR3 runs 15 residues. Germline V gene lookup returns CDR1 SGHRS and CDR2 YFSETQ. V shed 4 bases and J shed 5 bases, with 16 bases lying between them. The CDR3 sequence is CASSLSGMGHNEQFF. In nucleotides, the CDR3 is TGCGCCAGCAGCCTGTCGGGGATGGGCCACAATGAGCAGTTCTTC.

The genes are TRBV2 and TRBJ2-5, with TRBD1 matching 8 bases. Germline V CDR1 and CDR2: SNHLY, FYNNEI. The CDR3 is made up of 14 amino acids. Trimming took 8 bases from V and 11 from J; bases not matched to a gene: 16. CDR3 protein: CASDRDRTPGEQYF. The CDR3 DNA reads TGTGCCAGCGATCGGGACAGGACCCCCGGGGAGCAGTACTTC.

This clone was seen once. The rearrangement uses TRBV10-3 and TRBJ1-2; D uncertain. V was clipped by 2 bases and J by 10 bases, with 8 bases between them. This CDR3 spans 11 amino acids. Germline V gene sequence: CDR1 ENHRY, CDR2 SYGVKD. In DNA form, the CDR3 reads TGTGCCATCAGTGAGGGGAGGACCTACACCTTC. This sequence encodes CAISEGRTYTF.

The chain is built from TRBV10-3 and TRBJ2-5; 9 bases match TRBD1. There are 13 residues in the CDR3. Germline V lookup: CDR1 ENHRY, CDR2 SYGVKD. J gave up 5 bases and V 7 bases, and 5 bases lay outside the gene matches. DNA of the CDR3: TGTGCCATCAAGGGACAGGGTGACGAGACCCAGTACTTC. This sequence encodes CAIKGQGDETQYF.

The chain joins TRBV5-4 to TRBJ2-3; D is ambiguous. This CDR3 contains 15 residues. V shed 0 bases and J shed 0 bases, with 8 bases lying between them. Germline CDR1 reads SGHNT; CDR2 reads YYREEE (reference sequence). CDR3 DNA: TGTGCCAGCAGCTTGGGGGCCACTAGCACAGATACGCAGTATTTT. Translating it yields CASSLGATSTDTQYF.

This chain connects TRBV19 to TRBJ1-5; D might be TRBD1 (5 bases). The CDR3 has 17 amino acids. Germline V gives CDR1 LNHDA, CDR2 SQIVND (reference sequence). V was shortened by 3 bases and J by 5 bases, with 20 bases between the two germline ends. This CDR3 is CASSITGDPEWDQPQHF. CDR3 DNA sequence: TGTGCCAGTAGTATCACCGGGGACCCTGAATGGGATCAGCCCCAGCATTTT. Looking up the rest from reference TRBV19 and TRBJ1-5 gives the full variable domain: DGGITQSPKYLFRKEGQNVTLSCEQNLNHDAMYWYRQDPGQGLRLIYYSQIVNDFQKGDIAEGYSVSREKKESFPLTVTSAQKNPTAFYLCASSITGDPEWDQPQHFGDGTRLSIL.

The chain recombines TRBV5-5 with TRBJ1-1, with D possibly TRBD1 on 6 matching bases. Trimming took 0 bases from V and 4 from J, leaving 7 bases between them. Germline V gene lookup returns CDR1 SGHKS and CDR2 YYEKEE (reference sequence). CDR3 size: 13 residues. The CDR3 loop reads CASSLAGATEAFF. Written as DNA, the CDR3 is TGTGCCAGCAGCTTGGCAGGGGCCACTGAAGCTTTCTTT.

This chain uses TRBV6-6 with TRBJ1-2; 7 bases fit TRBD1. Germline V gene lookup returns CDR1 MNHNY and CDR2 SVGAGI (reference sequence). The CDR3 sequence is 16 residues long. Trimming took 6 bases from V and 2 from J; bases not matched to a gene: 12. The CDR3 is CASRPTGTVENYGYTF. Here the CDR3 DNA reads TGTGCCAGCAGACCGACCGGGACAGTTGAAAACTATGGCTACACCTTC.

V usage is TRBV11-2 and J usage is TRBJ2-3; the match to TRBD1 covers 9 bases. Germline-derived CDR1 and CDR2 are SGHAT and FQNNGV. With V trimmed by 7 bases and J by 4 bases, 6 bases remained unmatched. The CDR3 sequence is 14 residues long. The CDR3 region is CASTYRGQADTQYF. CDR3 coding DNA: TGTGCCAGCACATACAGGGGGCAGGCAGATACGCAGTATTTT.

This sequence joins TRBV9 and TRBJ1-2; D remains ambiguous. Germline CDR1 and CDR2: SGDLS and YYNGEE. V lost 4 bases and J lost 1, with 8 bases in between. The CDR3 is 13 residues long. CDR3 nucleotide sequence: TGTGCCAGCAGCATCCGCCTTAACTATGGCTACACCTTC. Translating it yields CASSIRLNYGYTF.

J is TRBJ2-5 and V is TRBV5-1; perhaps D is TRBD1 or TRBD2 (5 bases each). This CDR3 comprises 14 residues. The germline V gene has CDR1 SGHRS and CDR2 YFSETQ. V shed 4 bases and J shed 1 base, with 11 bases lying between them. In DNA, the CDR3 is TGCGCCAGCAGCGTCAAAGGGACCCAAGAGACCCAGTACTTC. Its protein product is CASSVKGTQETQYF.

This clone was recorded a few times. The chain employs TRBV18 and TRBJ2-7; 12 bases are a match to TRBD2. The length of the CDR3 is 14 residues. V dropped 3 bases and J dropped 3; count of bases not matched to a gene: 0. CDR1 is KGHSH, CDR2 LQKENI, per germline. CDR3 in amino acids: CASSPTSGSYEQYF. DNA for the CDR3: TGTGCCAGCTCACCGACTAGCGGGAGCTACGAGCAGTACTTC. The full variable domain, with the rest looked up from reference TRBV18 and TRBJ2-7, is NAGVMQNPRHLVRRRGQEARLRCSPMKGHSHVYWYRQLPEEGLKFMVYLQKENIIDESGMPKERFSAEFPKEGPSILRIQQVVRGDSAAYFCASSPTSGSYEQYFGPGTRLTVT.

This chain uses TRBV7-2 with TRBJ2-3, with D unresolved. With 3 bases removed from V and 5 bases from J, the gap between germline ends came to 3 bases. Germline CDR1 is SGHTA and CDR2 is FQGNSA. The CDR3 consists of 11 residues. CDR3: CASSFLDTQYF. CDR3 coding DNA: TGTGCCAGCAGCTTTCTAGATACGCAGTATTTT.

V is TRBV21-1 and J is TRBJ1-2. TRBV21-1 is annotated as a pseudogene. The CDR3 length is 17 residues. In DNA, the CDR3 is TGTGCCAGCAGCAAAGTTGCGCGGATCTCTTCTAACTATGGCTACACCTTC. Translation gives CASSKVARISSNYGYTF.

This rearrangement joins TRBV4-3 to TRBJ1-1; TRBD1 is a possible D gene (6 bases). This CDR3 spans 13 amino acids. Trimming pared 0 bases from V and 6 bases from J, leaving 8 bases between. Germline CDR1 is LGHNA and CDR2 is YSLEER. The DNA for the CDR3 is TGCGCCAGCAGCCAAGACCAGGGGTCTGAAGCTTTCTTT. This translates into CASSQDQGSEAFF.